Each of the 21 T cell receptor beta chains below was sequenced from the same sample in a study of pediatric ulcerative colitis. Sequencing used immunoSEQ multiplex PCR; TCRdb keeps in-frame clones, though not all of them. The sample holds 30,000 to 45,000 clones; around four fifths are singletons and the top ten take roughly 25%. The sequenced material came from blood. Source of these receptors: a girl aged 5 to 17 with moderate ulcerative colitis.

J is TRBJ1-1 and V is TRBV27, with 8 positions matching TRBD1. The CDR3 has 15 amino acids. From germline, CDR1 is MNHEY and CDR2 SMNVEV (reference sequence). The trim removed 1 base at V and 3 bases at J, leaving 4 bases unmatched. The CDR3 protein is CASSLYRGLDTEAFF. The CDR3 DNA reads TGTGCCAGCAGTTTATACAGGGGGTTGGACACTGAAGCTTTCTTT.

This chain joins TRBV5-8 and TRBJ2-5; TRBD1 matches 7 bases. V gave up 1 base and J gave up 2 bases; unmatched junction bases: 5. In germline, CDR1 is SGHTS, CDR2 YDEGEE. The CDR3 is made up of 15 amino acids. The CDR3 DNA reads as TGTGCCAGCAGCTTGTTAGGGACAGTTCAAGAGACCCAGTACTTC. It yields the protein CASSLLGTVQETQYF.

V and J are TRBV9 and TRBJ2-4; possibly TRBD2 for D (6 bases). Trimming pared 7 bases from V and 9 bases from J, leaving 20 bases between. The CDR3 length is 14 residues. Germline V gene lookup returns CDR1 SGDLS and CDR2 YYNGEE. CDR3 sequence: CASCFGGDGCIQYF. Here the CDR3 DNA reads TGTGCCAGCTGCTTTGGCGGGGACGGTTGCATTCAGTACTTC.

This chain joins TRBV28 and TRBJ1-3, with 8 bases identical to TRBD1. Germline V gene lookup returns CDR1 MDHEN and CDR2 SYDVKM. The CDR3 covers 17 residues. V lost 0 bases to trimming and J lost 0 bases; unmatched junction nucleotides: 4. CDR3 region: CASSLWRQGSSGNTIYF. In nucleotides, the CDR3 is TGTGCCAGCAGTTTATGGCGACAGGGGAGCTCTGGAAACACCATATATTTT.

The chain has TRBV11-2 and TRBJ2-5, with no clear D. This CDR3 is 14 amino acids long. Trimming shortened V by 5 bases and J by 4 bases, and 14 bases separated the two germline ends. Germline V gene data show CDR1 as SGHAT and CDR2 as FQNNGV. CDR3 amino acids: CASSRPGSGETQYF. CDR3 coding DNA: TGTGCCAGCAGCCGGCCGGGTTCGGGAGAGACCCAGTACTTC. Drawing the rest from reference TRBV11-2 and TRBJ2-5, the complete variable domain is EAGVAQSPRYKIIEKRQSVAFWCNPISGHATLYWYQQILGQGPKLLIQFQNNGVVDDSQLPKDRFSAERLKGVDSTLKIQPAKLEDSAVYLCASSRPGSGETQYFGPGTRLLVL.

In its sample, this clone was seen a few times. The V gene is TRBV7-9, the J gene TRBJ1-1; D unresolved. The CDR3 is made up of 15 amino acids. Germline V gives CDR1 SEHNR, CDR2 FQNEAQ (reference sequence). Trimming took 1 base from V and 1 from J, leaving 10 bases between them. Here the CDR3 DNA reads TGTGCCAGCAGCTTAGTCGGGGTGGAGAACACTGAAGCTTTCTTT. The encoded protein is CASSLVGVENTEAFF.

The chain uses TRBV4-1 and TRBJ2-3; the match to TRBD1 covers 8 bases. The J segment lost 2 bases and the V segment lost 4 bases, leaving 8 bases of the junction unmatched. Germline values: CDR1 MGHRA, CDR2 YSYEKL. The CDR3 covers 16 residues. CDR3 loop: CASSRPPGGNTDTQYF. CDR3 DNA: TGCGCCAGCAGCCGGCCCCCAGGGGGCAACACAGATACGCAGTATTTT.

The CDR3 reads CASSLEPGRGNTIYF. CDR3 DNA: TGTGCCAGCAGCTTGGAGCCAGGGCGTGGAAACACCATATATTTT. This chain connects TRBV5-4 to TRBJ1-3; D possibly corresponds to TRBD1 (5 bases). V dropped 0 bases and J dropped 3 bases, with 10 bases sitting between them. This CDR3 has 15 residues. CDR1 is SGHNT and CDR2 is YYREEE in the germline V gene (reference sequence).

The chain is built from TRBV9 and TRBJ2-7, with D perhaps TRBD2 (5 bases). There are 15 residues in the CDR3. CDR1 is SGDLS, CDR2 YYNGEE, per germline. V was trimmed by 4 bases and J by 5 bases, leaving 19 bases between them. The CDR3 reads CASSQGREIRDEQYF. CDR3 sequence (DNA): TGTGCCAGCAGCCAAGGACGGGAAATACGGGACGAGCAGTACTTC.

The rearrangement links TRBV5-1 to TRBJ1-4; the D gene is possibly TRBD1 (5 bases). The CDR3 sequence is 14 residues long. Trimming removed 4 bases from V and 6 bases from J, with 13 bases in between. Germline assignment: CDR1 SGHRS and CDR2 YFSETQ. CDR3: CASSLYGGDEKLFF. In nucleotides, the CDR3 is TGCGCCAGCAGCCTCTATGGGGGGGATGAAAAACTGTTTTTT. Combining the CDR3 with reference TRBV5-1 and TRBJ1-4 gives the whole variable domain KAGVTQTPRYLIKTRGQQVTLSCSPISGHRSVSWYQQTPGQGLQFLFEYFSETQRNKGNFPGRFSGRQFSNSRSEMNVSTLELGDSALYLCASSLYGGDEKLFFGSGTQLSVL.

The CDR3 nucleotides read TGTGCCAGCAGTCGACTAGCGAACACCGGGGAGCTGTTTTTT. Protein: CASSRLANTGELFF. This chain joins TRBV7-3 and TRBJ2-2; D perhaps matches TRBD2 (6 bases). V lost 6 bases to trimming and J lost 0 bases, with 8 bases between them. Germline CDR1 and CDR2: SGHTA and FQGTGA. The CDR3 is 14 amino acids.

This chain uses TRBV28 with TRBJ1-4; D remains ambiguous. Germline CDR1 and CDR2: MDHEN and SYDVKM. There are 14 residues in the CDR3. V lost 6 bases, J lost 8 bases, and 16 bases lay in between. CDR3 loop: CASSLGRVWEKLFF. CDR3 DNA sequence: TGTGCCAGCAGCCTTGGGAGGGTTTGGGAAAAACTGTTTTTT.

The gene calls are TRBV15 and TRBJ1-1; D is unresolved. This CDR3 spans 18 amino acids. Per germline, CDR1 LNHNV and CDR2 YYDKDF (reference sequence). Trimming removed 1 base from V and 4 bases from J, with 22 bases in between. CDR3 sequence: CATSRVRASGPQPTEAFF. The CDR3 region has the DNA TGTGCCACCAGCAGAGTGAGGGCGTCCGGGCCCCAGCCCACTGAAGCTTTCTTT.

This chain connects TRBV6-6 to TRBJ2-5; TRBD2 might be the D (6 bases). The germline CDR1 and CDR2 sequences are MNHNY and SVGAGI (reference sequence). Trimming took 2 bases from V and 5 from J, leaving 18 bases between them. The CDR3 consists of 16 residues. The CDR3 DNA is TGTGCCAGCAGTTACCCTCGGAGGGGAGAAAAGGAGACCCAGTACTTC. Residues: CASSYPRRGEKETQYF.

The J gene is TRBJ2-2, the V gene TRBV6-4; D gene ambiguous. The CDR3 has 14 residues. Deletions cut 5 bases from V and 0 bases from J, with 7 bases between. The germline V gene encodes CDR1 MRHNA and CDR2 SNTAGT. The CDR3 loop is CASSTEANTGELFF. The CDR3 nucleotides read TGTGCCAGCAGTACAGAAGCGAACACCGGGGAGCTGTTTTTT.

V usage is TRBV7-8 and J usage is TRBJ2-3; 7 nucleotides agree with TRBD2. V lost 2 bases, J lost 0 bases, and 5 bases stayed unmatched. Per germline, CDR1 SGHVS and CDR2 FQNEAQ. The CDR3 has 16 amino acids. The CDR3 protein is CASSLREGSSTDTQYF. CDR3 sequence (DNA): TGTGCCAGCAGCTTAAGGGAGGGGTCGAGCACAGATACGCAGTATTTT.

The chain couples TRBV5-1 to TRBJ2-7, with TRBD1 matching 7 bases. V shed 3 bases and J 2 bases; nucleotides not matched to a gene: 14. The germline V gene encodes CDR1 SGHRS and CDR2 YFSETQ. This CDR3 is 17 amino acids long. The chain's CDR3 is CASSSDQKQGYAYEQYF. CDR3 nucleotides: TGCGCCAGCAGCTCAGACCAAAAACAGGGGTATGCCTACGAGCAGTACTTC.

The chain is built from TRBV4-2 and TRBJ1-3, with D hard to call. Trimming pared 0 bases from V and 5 bases from J, leaving 14 bases between. In germline, CDR1 is LGHNA, CDR2 YNFKEQ. The CDR3 contains 16 residues. CDR3 residues: CASSQDPTSVRNTIYF. The DNA of the CDR3 is TGTGCCAGCAGCCAAGATCCTACCTCGGTCCGAAACACCATATATTTT.

This rearrangement joins TRBV10-2 to TRBJ2-7, with 13 bases that match TRBD2. Germline V gives CDR1 WSHSY, CDR2 SAAADI. V dropped 8 bases and J dropped 4; count of bases not matched to a gene: 11. The CDR3 consists of 16 residues. The CDR3 DNA reads as TGCGCCAGCCAGGGGAGGACTAGCGGGAGTCCGTACGAGCAGTACTTC. Encoded protein: CASQGRTSGSPYEQYF.

The count of this clone is one. The chain's CDR3 is CASSTESGSYEQYF. The CDR3 DNA follows: TGTGCCAGTAGCACCGAATCAGGGTCCTACGAGCAGTACTTC. V gene TRBV19 combines with J gene TRBJ2-7, with D perhaps matching TRBD1 (5 bases). The germline V gene has CDR1 LNHDA and CDR2 SQIVND (reference sequence). V was shortened by 6 bases and J by 1 base, with 13 bases between the two germline ends. The CDR3 runs to 14 residues.

The sample holds one count of this clone. This chain connects TRBV6-1 to TRBJ2-1, with D perhaps TRBD2 (5 bases). The V gene lost 9 bases and the J gene lost 3 bases, with 12 bases spanning the gap. The germline V gene encodes CDR1 MNHNS and CDR2 SASEGT. The CDR3 spans 13 residues. The CDR3 protein is CASLGRDYNEQFF. In nucleotides, the CDR3 is TGTGCCAGTCTCGGCCGGGACTACAATGAGCAGTTCTTC.